The clone carrying this T cell receptor (beta chain) was observed a few times. Both 60 Vbeta primers and 13 Jbeta primers went into the PCR. The table came from immunoSEQ multiplex PCR; TCRdb's copy has only in-frame clones and leaves some out. Altogether 100,000 to 150,000 clones are present, 70% to 80% being singletons, with the ten largest covering about 7.9%. These data belong to a study of cytomegalovirus exposure and HLA in healthy donors. With 9 bases removed from V and 6 bases from J, the gap between germline ends came to 13 bases. The CDR3 extends over 12 amino acids. CDR1 MNHNS and CDR2 SASEGT come from the germline V gene.

The sample comprised PBMCs. This chain joins TRBV6-1 and TRBJ2-3; unclear D gene. This TCR came from a woman in her thirties or forties in good health and CMV-seropositive. The CDR3 DNA sequence: TGTGCCAGTGGCTCGAATTCGGATACGCAGTATTTT. Encoded protein: CASGSNSDTQYF.